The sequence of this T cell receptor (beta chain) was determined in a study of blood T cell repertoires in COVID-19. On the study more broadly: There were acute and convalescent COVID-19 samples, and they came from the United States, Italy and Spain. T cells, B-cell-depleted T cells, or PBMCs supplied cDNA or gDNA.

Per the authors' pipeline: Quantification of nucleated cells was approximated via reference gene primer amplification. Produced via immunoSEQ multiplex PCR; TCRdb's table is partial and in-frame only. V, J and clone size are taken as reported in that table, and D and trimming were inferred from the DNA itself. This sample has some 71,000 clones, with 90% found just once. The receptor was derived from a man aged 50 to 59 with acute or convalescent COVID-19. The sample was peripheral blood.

Written as DNA, the CDR3 is TGTGCCAGCAGTTACTCGGTAGGGACAAACACTGAAGCTTTCTTT. This encodes CASSYSVGTNTEAFF. The V gene is TRBV6-5, the J gene TRBJ1-1; D perhaps matches TRBD1 (6 bases). V was trimmed by 0 bases and J by 2 bases, leaving 10 bases between them. Germline CDR1 and CDR2: MNHEY and SVGAGI. The CDR3 covers 15 residues.